This TCR beta chain comes out of a study of shared clonotypes between healthy human individuals. Study-level information: Each donor's CD4 naive and CD4 memory cells filled three plates apiece, CD8 naive two, and CD8 memory one. Regarding the study as a whole: Incompleteness in sorted-subset sequencing, despite large depth, was shown by rarefaction. Researchers found naive subsets generally carried larger estimated richness than memory subsets. Generation probabilities were higher for clonotypes shared across all four sorted-subset donors than for unshared ones.

For this clone: Its antigen is as yet unknown.

Between the trimmed V and J ends, which lost 1 base and 7 bases, there was a span of 6 bases. Germline lookup yields CDR1 SGHRS and CDR2 YFSETQ. The CDR3 spans 12 residues. TCRdb's table, derived via immunoSEQ multiplex PCR, lists solely in-frame clones and lacks some. The table has approximately 940,000 clones, roughly 72% seen once. The chain links TRBV5-1 to TRBJ2-1; possibly TRBD2 for D (5 bases). The origin of this receptor is a man younger than 35 in good health. Sample: memory CD4+ T cells sorted from blood. Subset here: CD45RA-negative fraction. The CDR3 DNA reads as TGCGCCAGCAGCTTGACGGGGAATGAGCAGTTCTTC. Protein product: CASSLTGNEQFF.